Listed below are T cell receptor beta chains from one sample, sequenced in a study of PD-L1 blockade in urothelial cancer. Libraries were prepared by immunoSEQ multiplex PCR; TCRdb keeps only in-frame clonotypes and omits some of them. Of approximately 50,000 clones in the sample, 70% to 90% are singletons; the top ten hold 20% to 25%. Sequencing used PBMCs, obtained around atezolizumab (anti-PD-L1) treatment. These receptors all come from a man aged 60 to 75 with urothelial cancer. Both conserved end residues are part of each CDR3. D genes are given only for firm matches. Some rows have no size entry. The others give once, few or many, or a class for an expanded clone.

>once|-|TRBV6-5|TRBJ2-2
TGTGCCAGCAGTTACTTTGGAGGGTCGAACACCGGGGAGCTGTTTTTT
CASSYFGGSNTGELFF
>-|-|TRBV4-3|TRBJ1-1
TGCGCCAGCAGCCAAGAAGTTGGGCTTCTGAACACTGAAGCTTTCTTT
CASSQEVGLLNTEAFF
>-|TRBD2|TRBV11-2|TRBJ2-1
TGTGCCAGCAGCCTACGACCGGGACTAGCGGGCTCGGATGAGCAGTTCTTC
CASSLRPGLAGSDEQFF
>-|TRBD1|TRBV19|TRBJ2-1
TGTGCCAGTAGTCCACAGGGGGTATCCTACAATGAGCAGTTCTTC
CASSPQGVSYNEQFF
>-|-|TRBV18|TRBJ2-7
TGTGCCAGCTCACCTCCCCGGGACATGGCGGGCCACGAGCAGTACTTC
CASSPPRDMAGHEQYF
>-|-|TRBV4-1|TRBJ1-4
TGCGCCAGCAGCCAAGATTCGGTCGGATTCGGGTCTGGAGAAAAACTGTTTTTT
CASSQDSVGFGSGEKLFF
>-|TRBD1|TRBV5-1|TRBJ2-7
TGCGCCAGCAGCTTGGGCGGACAGGGCATCTACGAGCAGTACTTC
CASSLGGQGIYEQYF
>-|TRBD2|TRBV11-3|TRBJ2-1
TGTGCCAGCAGCAAAACGGGGACTAGCAGCGGGGTATCGGGTGAGCAGTTCTTC
CASSKTGTSSGVSGEQFF
>-|-|TRBV7-8|TRBJ2-1
TGTGCCAGCAGCTTAGTTTTCGCGGGGAGCTCCTACAATGAGCAGTTCTTC
CASSLVFAGSSYNEQFF
>few|-|TRBV7-9|TRBJ1-1
TGTGCCAGCAGCGGAGATTTCACTGAAGCTTTCTTT
CASSGDFTEAFF
>few|-|TRBV9|TRBJ1-1
TGTGCCAGCAGCTATAGGACAGAAAACACTGAAGCTTTCTTT
CASSYRTENTEAFF
>-|TRBD2|TRBV5-6|TRBJ2-1
TGTGCCAGCAGCCCACGGACTAGCGGGAGAGGCTCCTACAATGAGCAGTTCTTC
CASSPRTSGRGSYNEQFF
>once|-|TRBV30|TRBJ2-7
TGTGCCCTCGGACTCCCCTACGAGCAGTACTTC
CALGLPYEQYF
>-|-|TRBV6-5|TRBJ1-6
TGTGCCAGCAGTTACCTGGGGGCACGTTCACCCCTCCACTTT
CASSYLGARSPLHF
>-|-|TRBV6-5|TRBJ2-5
TGTGCCAGCAGTTCCCCCGAAGGATCTAGGACCCAGTACTTC
CASSSPEGSRTQYF
>few|-|TRBV19|TRBJ1-1
TGTGCCAGTAGAGCCGGTTGGACAGCAACTGAAGCTTTCTTT
CASRAGWTATEAFF
>-|TRBD1|TRBV7-2|TRBJ1-1
TGTGCCAGCAGCTTAGATTTGTACAGGGGAAACACTGAAGCTTTCTTT
CASSLDLYRGNTEAFF
>-|TRBD1|TRBV10-3|TRBJ1-5
TGTGCCATCTGGACAGGGAATAGCAATCAGCCCCAGCATTTT
CAIWTGNSNQPQHF
>-|-|TRBV5-5|TRBJ1-2
TGTGCCAGCAGCTTGGGCTCAGGGATTAACTATGGCTACACCTTC
CASSLGSGINYGYTF
>-|-|TRBV19|TRBJ1-5
TGTGCCAGTAGTGGGATAGGGGCGGAAAATCAGCCCCAGCATTTT
CASSGIGAENQPQHF
>-|-|TRBV6-6|TRBJ2-5
TGTGCCAGCGGCGAGACCCAGTACTTC
CASGETQYF
>-|-|TRBV19|TRBJ1-2
TGTGCCAGTAGTCTTGTGAATGGGGAGCGTGGCTATGGCTACACCTTC
CASSLVNGERGYGYTF
>few|-|TRBV4-3|TRBJ1-1
TGCGCCAGCAGCCAAGATCGGGTAGGGGCCACTGAAGCTTTCTTT
CASSQDRVGATEAFF
>-|TRBD1|TRBV6-5|TRBJ1-1
TGTGCCAGCAGTCGGGACAGGCTGAACACTGAAGCTTTCTTT
CASSRDRLNTEAFF
>-|TRBD1|TRBV10-3|TRBJ1-2
TGTGCCATCAGTGAGAGGGGGCAGGGGATCTATGGCTACACCTTC
CAISERGQGIYGYTF
>-|TRBD2|TRBV18|TRBJ2-7
TGTGCCAGCTCACCCGGGACTAGCAGCTACGAGCAGTACTTC
CASSPGTSSYEQYF
>-|-|TRBV5-1|TRBJ1-4
TGCGCCAGCAGAACGACTCCTACAACTAATGAAAAACTGTTTTTT
CASRTTPTTNEKLFF
>-|-|TRBV10-2|TRBJ2-7
TGCGCCAGCAGCCGACAGCCCGCAGAGCAGTACTTC
CASSRQPAEQYF
>-|TRBD1|TRBV10-3|TRBJ1-5
TGTGCCATCAGTGAGGTAGGGACAGGGGGCAATCAGCCCCAGCATTTT
CAISEVGTGGNQPQHF
>-|-|TRBV11-2|TRBJ1-2
TGTGCCAGCAGCTCAGGGGATTCCTATGGCTACACCTTC
CASSSGDSYGYTF
>-|-|TRBV5-1|TRBJ2-7
TGCGCCAGCAGCTTGGGACAGGCAGGCGAGCAGTACTTC
CASSLGQAGEQYF
>-|TRBD1|TRBV4-1|TRBJ1-1
TGCGCCAGCAGCCACGGGACAGTCAACACTGAAGCTTTCTTT
CASSHGTVNTEAFF
>-|TRBD2|TRBV6-1|TRBJ2-1
TGTGCCAGCAGGACTAGCGGGGGGATCAATGAGCAGTTCTTC
CASRTSGGINEQFF
>-|-|TRBV6-5|TRBJ2-7
TGTGCCAGCAGTCAATCACAGGTGCACTCCTACGAGCAGTACTTC
CASSQSQVHSYEQYF
>-|-|TRBV18|TRBJ1-4
TGTGCCAGCTCACCACGGAGGTCTGACACTATGGGTACGACTAATGAAAAACTGTTTTTT
CASSPRRSDTMGTTNEKLFF
>once|-|TRBV7-2|TRBJ1-3
TGTGCCAGCAGCTCCACGACAGGCTCTGGAAACACCATATATTTT
CASSSTTGSGNTIYF
>once|-|TRBV2|TRBJ1-2
TGTGCCAGCAGTGAAGCGCAGGGAGGCGGCTACACCTTC
CASSEAQGGGYTF
>-|TRBD1|TRBV10-3|TRBJ1-5
TGTGCCATCAGTGAAAGGGACAGGGGGCAACAGCCCCAGCATTTT
CAISERDRGQQPQHF
>few|TRBD1|TRBV6-1|TRBJ1-1
TGTGCCAGCAGGGACCGGGACAGGGTTAACACTGAAGCTTTCTTT
CASRDRDRVNTEAFF
>once|-|TRBV20-1|TRBJ2-1
TGCAGTGCTAGAGATACATGGCAGTTCTTC
CSARDTWQFF
>-|-|TRBV6-4|TRBJ2-3
TGTGCCAGCAGTGCAGGTCCTAGCACAGATACGCAGTATTTT
CASSAGPSTDTQYF
>-|-|TRBV19|TRBJ2-3
TGTGCCAGTAGTCCGGGGGCGGCGCGGGGGAGCACAGATACGCAGTATTTT
CASSPGAARGSTDTQYF
>once|-|TRBV6-5|TRBJ2-6
TGTGCCAGCACACAGGGAATGTCTGGGGCCAACGTCCTGACTTTC
CASTQGMSGANVLTF
>-|-|TRBV7-3|TRBJ1-1
TGTGCCAGCAGCCAACAGGGTCTGACTGAAGCTTTCTTT
CASSQQGLTEAFF